This T cell receptor (beta chain) was obtained from a study of read filtering for tumor transcriptome and immune sequencing. This library used around 0.4 ug RNA and molecular barcoded adaptors spanning alpha/delta and beta/gamma chains. Via MiXCR, TCRdb re-called the reads, giving one row per CDR3 protein. Here the sample spans 50,000 or so distinct CDR3 sequences, approximately 13% being singletons. This clonotype was seen many times. Germline CDR1 MDHEN, CDR2 SYDVKM. CDR3 length: 13 amino acids. V lost 3 bases and J 5 bases, leaving 8 bases between the germline ends. This sequence originates from a donor at least 40 years old with multiple myeloma. J is TRBJ1-5 and V is TRBV28; no definite D call. Sequenced material: a population of CD138-negative cells sorted from bone marrow. The CDR3 region is CASSFQIDQPQHF. The CDR3 coding sequence is TGTGCCAGCAGTTTCCAGATTGATCAGCCCCAGCATTTT. Together with reference TRBV28 and TRBJ1-5, the CDR3 gives the full variable domain: DVKVTQSSRYLVKRTGEKVFLECVQDMDHENMFWYRQDPGLGLRLIYFSYDVKMKEKGDIPEGYSVSREKKERFSLILESASTNQTSMYLCASSFQIDQPQHFGDGTRLSIL.